This T cell receptor (beta chain) was recovered during a study of T cell responses to AZD1222 COVID-19 vaccine. General observations from the study: The study found vaccine-associated CD4 TCRs spanning spike, dominant at 160-218 and 743-854. Spike-specific TCR breadth and depth rose after two AZD1222 doses. Donors in the cohort were predominantly white British and more often female, and clonal diversity was possibly underestimated.

Worth noting for this clone: What it recognizes is unknown.

CDR1 is MDHEN, CDR2 SYDVKM, per germline. This CDR3 comprises 18 residues. The V and J ends lost 5 bases and 4 bases, in that order; junction bases with no gene match: 18. Repertoires were generated with immunoSEQ multiplex PCR, while TCRdb's copy carries only in-frame clones and drops some. The sample includes 180,000 or so clones, approximately 94% of them seen just once. The source of this sequence is an adult in good health. The sequencing used peripheral blood, collected on day 0 of AZD1222 vaccination. The chain carries TRBV28 and TRBJ2-7, with 9 bases aligning to TRBD1. The DNA for the CDR3 is TGTGCCAGCAGTCCTACCCCCGGGACAGGGAATCGCCCTTACGAGCAGTACTTC. This translates into CASSPTPGTGNRPYEQYF.